This entry lists 27 T cell receptor beta chains sequenced from one sample in a study of cytomegalovirus exposure and HLA in healthy donors. The study ran its PCR with 60 Vbeta and 13 Jbeta primers. Some clones are missing from TCRdb's copy, which holds only in-frame ones; the method was immunoSEQ multiplex PCR. The sample yields some 140,000 clones, around 77% seen once. Material for sequencing was PBMCs. These receptors were taken from a man in his late teens or twenties in good health and CMV-seronegative.

This clone turned up a few times. The V call is TRBV29-1, the J call TRBJ1-2; D not certain. In germline, CDR1 is SQVTM, CDR2 ANQGSEA. Between the trimmed V and J ends, which lost 4 bases and 5 bases, there was a span of 11 bases. The length of the CDR3 is 12 residues. For the CDR3, the DNA is TGCAGCGTTGGAGGGAAAAGTTATGGCTACACCTTC. Its protein product is CSVGGKSYGYTF. Full variable domain (outside the CDR3, taken from reference TRBV29-1 and TRBJ1-2): SAVISQKPSRDICQRGTSLTIQCQVDSQVTMMFWYRQQPGQSLTLIATANQGSEATYESGFVIDKFPISRPNLTFSTLTVSNMSPEDSSIYLCSVGGKSYGYTFGSGTRLTVV.

V usage is TRBV2 and J usage is TRBJ2-1; 13 bases fit TRBD2. Germline CDR1 reads SNHLY; CDR2 reads FYNNEI. Trimming removed 5 bases from V and 3 bases from J; junction bases left unmatched: 13. The CDR3 is 19 residues long. The CDR3 spells CASSTVLAGGGTDYNEQFF. In nucleotides, the CDR3 is TGTGCCAGCAGTACCGTACTAGCGGGGGGGGGCACGGACTACAATGAGCAGTTCTTC.

This clone was seen only a few times. This chain connects TRBV19 to TRBJ2-3; perhaps TRBD2 as D (5 bases). CDR3 length: 14 residues. V was cut by 4 bases and J by 2 bases, with 10 bases left in between. Germline V CDR1 and CDR2: LNHDA, SQIVND (reference sequence). The CDR3 reads CASSTDWATDTQYF. The CDR3 region has the DNA TGTGCCAGTAGTACGGACTGGGCCACAGATACGCAGTATTTT.

The CDR3: CASSVGGGTFYEQYF. CDR3 bases: TGTGCCAGCAGTGTGGGCGGGGGGACTTTCTACGAGCAGTACTTC. This chain links TRBV6-1 with TRBJ2-7; TRBD2 matches 8 bases. This CDR3 is 15 amino acids long. Germline V gene sequence: CDR1 MNHNS, CDR2 SASEGT. J gave up 3 bases and V 4 bases, and 8 bases lay outside the gene matches.

This clone was seen only a few times. The V call is TRBV4-3, the J call TRBJ2-7; 8 positions match TRBD1. The CDR3 spans 15 residues. V trimming: 1 base; J trimming: 4 bases; junction bases outside the gene matches: 6. Germline V gene lookup returns CDR1 LGHNA and CDR2 YSLEER. The CDR3: CASSQAWTGQYEQYF. CDR3 bases: TGCGCCAGCAGCCAAGCCTGGACAGGGCAGTACGAGCAGTACTTC.

This chain joins TRBV29-1 and TRBJ1-4, with D unresolved. The germline V gene encodes CDR1 SQVTM and CDR2 ANQGSEA. The ends were cut back, 7 bases at V and 0 bases at J, with 12 bases in the middle. This CDR3 is 14 amino acids long. CDR3 bases: TGCAGCGCGTACCGGTCATCAACTAATGAAAAACTGTTTTTT. This gives the protein CSAYRSSTNEKLFF.

The V call is TRBV29-1, the J call TRBJ1-1, with 8 positions matching TRBD1. Germline CDR1 reads SQVTM; CDR2 reads ANQGSEA. CDR3 size: 12 residues. With V trimmed by 0 bases and J by 13 bases, 7 bases remained unmatched. CDR3 loop: CSVEDYRTGHFF. The CDR3 DNA reads TGCAGCGTTGAAGATTATCGGACAGGGCATTTCTTT.

The V gene is TRBV25-1, the J gene TRBJ2-5; the match to TRBD1 covers 9 bases. The CDR3 is 13 amino acids. V lost 7 bases and J lost 4; bases outside the gene matches: 4. CDR1 MGHDK and CDR2 SYGVNS come from the germline V gene. The CDR3 region has the DNA TGTGCCAGCAACCCGGGACAGGGAGAGACCCAGTACTTC. Its protein is CASNPGQGETQYF.

The chain uses TRBV11-2 and TRBJ1-2; 8 nucleotides match TRBD1. Per the germline V gene, CDR1 is SGHAT and CDR2 is FQNNGV. CDR3 length: 16 residues. Germline trimming cut 5 bases from V and 5 bases from J; bases unmatched to any gene: 13. CDR3 nucleotide sequence: TGTGCCAGCAGCCCAGTCCCAGGGGGCGGGTCATATGGCTACACCTTC. It yields the protein CASSPVPGGGSYGYTF.

This chain's CDR3 is CASRLTGTGAYEQYF. CDR3 bases: TGTGCCAGCAGGCTGACCGGGACAGGGGCCTACGAGCAGTACTTC. The chain joins TRBV7-9 to TRBJ2-5, with 10 bases lining up with TRBD1. The end of the DNA fits TRBJ2-7 better, so the J call may be wrong. Germline V gene sequence: CDR1 SEHNR, CDR2 FQNEAQ (reference sequence). The CDR3 contains 15 residues.

This chain uses TRBV5-8 with TRBJ1-2, with D tentatively TRBD1 (5 bases). The germline CDR1 and CDR2 sequences are SGHTS and YDEGEE. Between the trimmed V and J ends, which lost 0 bases and 3 bases, there was a span of 12 bases. The CDR3 consists of 15 residues. CDR3 in amino acids: CASSLAGHPYYGYTF. The DNA for the CDR3 is TGTGCCAGCAGCTTGGCAGGACACCCTTACTATGGCTACACCTTC.

The V call is TRBV18, the J call TRBJ2-1, with D maybe TRBD1 (5 bases). The CDR3 is 13 amino acids. Germline V gene lookup returns CDR1 KGHSH and CDR2 LQKENI. V lost 4 bases and J 9 bases, leaving 13 bases between the germline ends. DNA of the CDR3: TGTGCCAGCTCACTTGACAGAAACGGTGAGCAGTTCTTC. The encoded protein is CASSLDRNGEQFF.

V usage is TRBV9 and J usage is TRBJ1-2, with 10 bases that match TRBD1. J lost 6 bases, V lost 3 bases, and 8 bases had no gene match. CDR1 is SGDLS and CDR2 is YYNGEE in the germline V gene. The CDR3 loop spans 15 amino acids. The CDR3 region has the DNA TGTGCCAGCAGCGCTTCGTCCGGGACAGGGGATGGCTACACCTTC. Translation gives CASSASSGTGDGYTF.

The chain carries TRBV2 and TRBJ1-3; the D gene is possibly TRBD1 (5 bases). Trimming stripped 10 bases from V and 4 bases from J, with 17 bases between. The CDR3 length is 14 residues. Germline loops: CDR1 SNHLY, CDR2 FYNNEI. In nucleotides, the CDR3 is TGTGCCAACAACCCCGGGGGGTCCGGAAACACCATATATTTT. Translating gives CANNPGGSGNTIYF. Drawing the rest from reference TRBV2 and TRBJ1-3, the complete variable domain is EPEVTQTPSHQVTQMGQEVILRCVPISNHLYFYWYRQILGQKVEFLVSFYNNEISEKSEIFDDQFSVERPDGSNFTLKIRSTKLEDSAMYFCANNPGGSGNTIYFGEGSWLTVV.

The V gene is TRBV5-1, the J gene TRBJ2-5; D might be TRBD1 (6 bases). This CDR3 is built from 14 residues. CDR1 and CDR2 from the germline V gene are SGHRS and YFSETQ. Trimming stripped 4 bases from V and 4 bases from J, with 14 bases between. The CDR3 DNA sequence: TGCGCCAGCAGCGATCCGACAGGAACAGAGACCCAGTACTTC. Amino acid sequence: CASSDPTGTETQYF.

The chain uses TRBV19 and TRBJ2-1; D call uncertain. Looked up from germline, CDR1 is LNHDA and CDR2 is SQIVND (reference sequence). The CDR3 is made up of 15 amino acids. V was cut by 6 bases and J by 7 bases, with 19 bases left in between. DNA for the CDR3: TGTGCCAGTAGCCAACGGATCCAGGTCAAGAATGAGCAGTTCTTC. This gives the protein CASSQRIQVKNEQFF.

The sample holds a few counts of this clone. V gene TRBV6-1 combines with J gene TRBJ2-5; perhaps TRBD2 as D (6 bases). CDR3 length: 11 amino acids. Trimming shortened V by 6 bases and J by 12 bases, and 14 bases separated the two germline ends. Germline CDR1 is MNHNS and CDR2 is SASEGT. CDR3 in amino acids: CASSHGGTEYF. CDR3 nucleotides: TGTGCCAGCAGCCATGGGGGGACTGAGTACTTC.

This clone was seen at least ten times. CDR3 residues: CASSQEARGSQPQHF. CDR3 bases: TGCGCCAGCAGCCAAGAGGCGCGCGGAAGTCAGCCCCAGCATTTT. The V gene is TRBV4-3, the J gene TRBJ1-5; D remains unclear. The germline gives CDR1 LGHNA, CDR2 YSLEER. The CDR3 consists of 15 residues. The V and J ends lost 0 bases and 6 bases respectively, with 12 bases between them.

This clone showed up just a few times. This sequence joins TRBV7-2 and TRBJ2-1; TRBD1 agrees at 7 bases. CDR3 length: 13 amino acids. Germline CDR1 reads SGHTA; CDR2 reads FQGNSA. After removal of 4 bases from V and 5 bases from J, the junction contained 2 bases not matched to a gene. CDR3 sequence: CASSSGTDNEQFF. The CDR3 DNA sequence: TGTGCCAGCAGCTCCGGGACAGACAATGAGCAGTTCTTC.

This clone was detected only once. The chain recombines TRBV19 with TRBJ2-2, with TRBD2 as a possible D gene (5 bases). Per the germline V gene, CDR1 is LNHDA and CDR2 is SQIVND (reference sequence). The CDR3 covers 15 residues. The germline V and J ends were trimmed by 1 base and 5 bases, with 11 bases remaining between them. DNA for the CDR3: TGTGCCAGTAGTATAGCCAGCCCGGGGACCGGGGAGCTGTTTTTT. Amino acids: CASSIASPGTGELFF.

This clone appeared a single time. The chain couples TRBV30 to TRBJ1-5, with D possibly TRBD1 on 5 matching bases. The CDR3 spans 14 residues. Germline V gene data show CDR1 as GTSNPN and CDR2 as SVGIG (reference sequence). V lost 2 bases and J 5 bases, leaving 13 bases between the germline ends. The CDR3 coding sequence is TGTGCCTGGAGTTCGACGGCCAGGGATCAGCCCCAGCATTTT. Residues: CAWSSTARDQPQHF.

The chain combines TRBV30 with TRBJ1-5; the D is unclear. Trimming pared 4 bases from V and 3 bases from J, leaving 7 bases between. The CDR3 has 12 residues. The germline V gene encodes CDR1 GTSNPN and CDR2 SVGIG (reference sequence). CDR3 region: CAWNQNNQPQHF. The CDR3 DNA is TGTGCCTGGAACCAGAACAATCAGCCCCAGCATTTT.

V is TRBV9 and J is TRBJ2-1; weak D call: TRBD1 (5 bases). V lost 4 bases and J lost 4, with 18 bases in between. Germline CDR1 SGDLS, CDR2 YYNGEE. The CDR3 contains 16 residues. The CDR3: CASSPQRQKRYNEQFF. In nucleotides, the CDR3 is TGTGCCAGCAGCCCACAAAGACAGAAGAGATACAATGAGCAGTTCTTC.

This clone was observed a single time. The chain is built from TRBV4-2 and TRBJ1-5, with D perhaps matching TRBD1 (5 bases). The CDR3 spans 17 residues. V lost 1 base and J 3 bases, leaving 16 bases between the germline ends. Germline V CDR1 and CDR2: LGHNA, YNFKEQ. Here the CDR3 reads CASSQAQLGGFNQPQHF. The CDR3 nucleotides read TGTGCCAGCAGCCAAGCTCAACTGGGGGGTTTCAATCAGCCCCAGCATTTT.

CDR3 residues: CASRGQAPGGPQHF. Here the CDR3 DNA reads TGTGCCAGCAGGGGACAGGCGCCCGGGGGGCCCCAGCATTTT. This chain links TRBV2 with TRBJ1-5; 8 bases match TRBD1. Germline CDR1 and CDR2: SNHLY and FYNNEI. The CDR3 contains 14 residues. With 6 bases clipped from V and 9 bases from J, the junction kept 10 bases outside the gene matches.

The rearrangement uses TRBV11-3 and TRBJ1-6; D unresolved. The CDR3 covers 14 residues. V was clipped by 5 bases and J by 0 bases, with 5 bases between them. CDR1 is SGHNT, CDR2 YENEEA, per germline. In DNA, the CDR3 is TGTGCCAGCAGCCGGGACTCCTATAATTCACCCCTCCACTTT. It encodes CASSRDSYNSPLHF.

V gene TRBV25-1 combines with J gene TRBJ2-1, with unresolved D. Germline CDR1 MGHDK, CDR2 SYGVNS. V dropped 10 bases and J dropped 0 bases, with 10 bases sitting between them. The CDR3 totals 13 residues. The CDR3 DNA reads TGTGCCACCACAGTGACCTCCTACAATGAGCAGTTCTTC. It encodes CATTVTSYNEQFF.